This entry describes one TCR beta chain. Its antigen is unidentified. The sample is drawn from a study of T-cell memory formation after mild COVID-19. CDR3 length: 14 amino acids. Germline values: CDR1 SGHRS, CDR2 YFSETQ. Trimming stripped 4 bases from V and 5 bases from J, with 13 bases between. TCRdb reanalysed the 5' RACE reads using MiXCR and keeps one entry per CDR3 protein. The table has 120,000 to 150,000 distinct CDR3 sequences, approximately 5.7% seen once. Overall study findings and caveats: Contracting CD8+ clones were enriched in EMRA, CD4+ mainly in CM and EM.

This receptor was taken from an adult woman who had mild COVID-19 (a few samples of this study predate the infection). Cell type and time point are not known. The sample taken for sequencing was PBMCs or a T cell subset sorted from them (not recorded which). The J gene is TRBJ1-5, the V gene TRBV5-1, with a possible D match to TRBD1 (5 bases). The CDR3 region has the DNA TGCGCCAGCAGCCTAGACAGCCGGGATCAGCCCCAGCATTTT. It specifies CASSLDSRDQPQHF.